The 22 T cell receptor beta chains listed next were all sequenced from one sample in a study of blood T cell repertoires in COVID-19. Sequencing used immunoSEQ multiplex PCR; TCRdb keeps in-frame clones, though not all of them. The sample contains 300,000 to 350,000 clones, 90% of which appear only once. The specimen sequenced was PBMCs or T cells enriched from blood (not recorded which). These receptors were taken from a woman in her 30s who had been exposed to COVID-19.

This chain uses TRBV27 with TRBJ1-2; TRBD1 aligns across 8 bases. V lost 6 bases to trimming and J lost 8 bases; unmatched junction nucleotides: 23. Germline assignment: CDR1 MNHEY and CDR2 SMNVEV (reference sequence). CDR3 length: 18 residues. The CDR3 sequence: CASRIRGDRPSPQRGYTF. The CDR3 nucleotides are TGTGCCAGCAGAATCCGAGGGGACAGGCCAAGCCCACAGAGAGGCTACACCTTC.

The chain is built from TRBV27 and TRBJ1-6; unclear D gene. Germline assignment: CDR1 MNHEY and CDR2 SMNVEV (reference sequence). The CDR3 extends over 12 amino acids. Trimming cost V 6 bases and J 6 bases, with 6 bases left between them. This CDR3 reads CASRPGNSPLHF. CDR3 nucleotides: TGTGCCAGCAGACCGGGTAATTCACCCCTCCACTTT.

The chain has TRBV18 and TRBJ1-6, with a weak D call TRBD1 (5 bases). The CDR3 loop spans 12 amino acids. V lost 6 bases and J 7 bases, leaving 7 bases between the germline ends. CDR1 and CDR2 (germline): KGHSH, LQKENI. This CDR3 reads CASSRQNSPLHF. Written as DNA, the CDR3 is TGTGCCAGCTCGCGACAGAATTCACCCCTCCACTTT.

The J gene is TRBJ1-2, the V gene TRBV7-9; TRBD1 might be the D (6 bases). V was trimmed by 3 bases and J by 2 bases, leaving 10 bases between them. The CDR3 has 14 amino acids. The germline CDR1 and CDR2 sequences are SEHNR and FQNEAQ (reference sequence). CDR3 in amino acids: CASSLDQGNYGYTF. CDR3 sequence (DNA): TGTGCCAGCAGCTTGGATCAGGGGAACTATGGCTACACCTTC. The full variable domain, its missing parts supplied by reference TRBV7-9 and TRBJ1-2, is DTGVSQNPRHKITKRGQNVTFRCDPISEHNRLYWYRQTLGQGPEFLTYFQNEAQLEKSRLLSDRFSAERPKGSFSTLEIQRTEQGDSAMYLCASSLDQGNYGYTFGSGTRLTVV.

CDR3 in DNA: TGTGCCAGCAGCGCCCAGGGGCGCTATGGCTACACCTTC. Translated: CASSAQGRYGYTF. The chain recombines TRBV7-9 with TRBJ1-2, with a weak D call TRBD1 (6 bases). V lost 5 bases, J lost 4 bases, and 11 bases lay in between. CDR3 length equals 13 residues. The germline gives CDR1 SEHNR, CDR2 FQNEAQ (reference sequence). Filled out from reference TRBV7-9 and TRBJ1-2, the complete variable domain reads DTGVSQNPRHKITKRGQNVTFRCDPISEHNRLYWYRQTLGQGPEFLTYFQNEAQLEKSRLLSDRFSAERPKGSFSTLEIQRTEQGDSAMYLCASSAQGRYGYTFGSGTRLTVV.

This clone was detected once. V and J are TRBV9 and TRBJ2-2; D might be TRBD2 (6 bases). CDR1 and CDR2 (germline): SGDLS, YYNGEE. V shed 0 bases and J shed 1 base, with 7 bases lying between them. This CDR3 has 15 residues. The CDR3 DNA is TGTGCCAGCAGCGTAGTCGGGGGGAACACCGGGGAGCTGTTTTTT. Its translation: CASSVVGGNTGELFF.

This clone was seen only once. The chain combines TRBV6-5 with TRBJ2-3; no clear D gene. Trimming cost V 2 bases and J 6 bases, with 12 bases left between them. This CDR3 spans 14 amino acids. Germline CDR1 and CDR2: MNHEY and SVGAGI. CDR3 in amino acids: CASSYDGPRDTQYF. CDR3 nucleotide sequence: TGTGCCAGCAGTTACGACGGCCCCAGGGATACGCAGTATTTT.

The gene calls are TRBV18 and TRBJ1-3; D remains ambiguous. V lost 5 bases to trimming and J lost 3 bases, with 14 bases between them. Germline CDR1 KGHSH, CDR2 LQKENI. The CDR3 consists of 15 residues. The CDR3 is CASSSDSRVGNTIYF. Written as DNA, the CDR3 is TGTGCCAGCTCATCGGACTCACGGGTTGGAAACACCATATATTTT.

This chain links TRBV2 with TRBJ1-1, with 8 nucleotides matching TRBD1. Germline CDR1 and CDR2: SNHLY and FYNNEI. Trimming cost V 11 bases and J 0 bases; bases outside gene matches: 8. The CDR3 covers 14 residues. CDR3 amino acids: CAGGQDAMNTEAFF. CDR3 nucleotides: TGTGCCGGGGGACAGGACGCCATGAACACTGAAGCTTTCTTT.

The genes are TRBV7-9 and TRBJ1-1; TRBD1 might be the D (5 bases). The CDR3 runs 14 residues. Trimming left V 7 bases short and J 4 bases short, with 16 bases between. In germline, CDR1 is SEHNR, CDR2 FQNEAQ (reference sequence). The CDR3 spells CASTQGSPSTEAFF. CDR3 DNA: TGTGCCAGCACCCAGGGATCCCCCAGCACTGAAGCTTTCTTT.

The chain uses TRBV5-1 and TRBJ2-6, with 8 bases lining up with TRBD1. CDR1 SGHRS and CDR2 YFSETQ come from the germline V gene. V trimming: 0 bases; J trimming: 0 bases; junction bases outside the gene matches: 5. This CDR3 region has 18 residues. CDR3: CASSLEGTGFSGANVLTF. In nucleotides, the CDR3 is TGCGCCAGCAGCTTGGAAGGGACAGGTTTCTCTGGGGCCAACGTCCTGACTTTC.

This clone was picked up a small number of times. CDR3 sequence: CARSADRGISNEKLFF. The CDR3 bases are TGTGCCAGAAGCGCCGACAGGGGGATATCTAATGAAAAACTGTTTTTT. This chain connects TRBV5-3 to TRBJ1-4; 9 bases fit TRBD1. TRBV5-3 is designated an ORF whose function remains uncertain. V dropped 4 bases and J dropped 3; count of bases not matched to a gene: 7. The CDR3 has 16 amino acids.

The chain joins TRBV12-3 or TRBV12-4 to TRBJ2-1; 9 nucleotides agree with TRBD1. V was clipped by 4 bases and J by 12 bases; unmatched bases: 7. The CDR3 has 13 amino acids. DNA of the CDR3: TGTGCCAGCAGTTCGCGACAGGGGGTGGGGCAGTTCTTC. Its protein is CASSSRQGVGQFF.

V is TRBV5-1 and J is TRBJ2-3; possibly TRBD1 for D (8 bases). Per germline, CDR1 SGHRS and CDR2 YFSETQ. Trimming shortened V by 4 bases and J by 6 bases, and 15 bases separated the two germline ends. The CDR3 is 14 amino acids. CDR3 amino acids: CASSPGQGGDTQYF. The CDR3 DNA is TGCGCCAGCAGCCCCGGACAGGGAGGGGATACGCAGTATTTT. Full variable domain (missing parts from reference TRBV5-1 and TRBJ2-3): KAGVTQTPRYLIKTRGQQVTLSCSPISGHRSVSWYQQTPGQGLQFLFEYFSETQRNKGNFPGRFSGRQFSNSRSEMNVSTLELGDSALYLCASSPGQGGDTQYFGPGTRLTVL.

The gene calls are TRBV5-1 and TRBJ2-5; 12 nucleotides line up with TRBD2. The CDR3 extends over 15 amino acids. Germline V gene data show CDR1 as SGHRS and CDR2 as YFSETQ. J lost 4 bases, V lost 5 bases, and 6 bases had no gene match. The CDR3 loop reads CASRLAGGPGETQYF. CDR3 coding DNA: TGCGCCAGCAGGCTAGCGGGGGGGCCGGGAGAGACCCAGTACTTC.

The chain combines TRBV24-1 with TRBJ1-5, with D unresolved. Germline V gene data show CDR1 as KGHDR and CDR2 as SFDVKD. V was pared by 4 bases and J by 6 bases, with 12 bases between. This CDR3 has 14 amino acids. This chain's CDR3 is CATSDPPGSQPQHF. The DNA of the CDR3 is TGTGCCACCAGTGACCCTCCGGGGAGTCAGCCCCAGCATTTT.

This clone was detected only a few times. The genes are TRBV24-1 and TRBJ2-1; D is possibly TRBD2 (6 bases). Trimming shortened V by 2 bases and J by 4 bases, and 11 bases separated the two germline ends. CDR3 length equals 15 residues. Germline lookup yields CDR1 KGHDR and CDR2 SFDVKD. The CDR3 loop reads CATSDWASAYNEQFF. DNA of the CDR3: TGTGCCACCAGTGATTGGGCTAGCGCGTACAATGAGCAGTTCTTC.

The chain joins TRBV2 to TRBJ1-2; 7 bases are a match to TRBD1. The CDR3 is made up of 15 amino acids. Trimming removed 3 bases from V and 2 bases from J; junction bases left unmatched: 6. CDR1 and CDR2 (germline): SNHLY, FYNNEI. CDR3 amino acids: CASSDTGQVNYGYTF. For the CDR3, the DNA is TGTGCCAGCAGTGATACCGGACAGGTGAACTATGGCTACACCTTC.

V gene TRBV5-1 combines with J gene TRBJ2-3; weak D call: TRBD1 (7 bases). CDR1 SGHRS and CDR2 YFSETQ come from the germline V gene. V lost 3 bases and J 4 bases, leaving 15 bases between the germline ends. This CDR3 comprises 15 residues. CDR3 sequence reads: CASSYRGGGPDTQYF. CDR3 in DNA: TGCGCCAGCAGCTACCGCGGAGGGGGCCCAGATACGCAGTATTTT.

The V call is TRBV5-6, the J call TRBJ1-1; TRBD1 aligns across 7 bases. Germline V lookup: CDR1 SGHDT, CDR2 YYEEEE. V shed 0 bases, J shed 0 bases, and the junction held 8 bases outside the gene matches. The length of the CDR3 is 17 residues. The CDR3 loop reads CASSLDRGRDMNTEAFF. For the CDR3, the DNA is TGTGCCAGCAGCTTGGACAGGGGTAGGGACATGAACACTGAAGCTTTCTTT.

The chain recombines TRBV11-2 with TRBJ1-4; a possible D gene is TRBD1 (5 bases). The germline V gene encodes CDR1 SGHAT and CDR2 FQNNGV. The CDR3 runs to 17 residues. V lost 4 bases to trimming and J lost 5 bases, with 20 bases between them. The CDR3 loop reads CASSSIGEGMANEKLFF. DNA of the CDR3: TGTGCCAGCAGCTCTATCGGGGAGGGGATGGCGAATGAAAAACTGTTTTTT.

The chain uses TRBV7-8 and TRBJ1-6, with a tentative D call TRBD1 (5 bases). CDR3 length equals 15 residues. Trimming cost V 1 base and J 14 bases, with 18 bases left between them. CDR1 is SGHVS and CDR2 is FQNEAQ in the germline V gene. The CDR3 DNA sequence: TGTGCCAGCAGCTTAGACGGGGCCTCCGGGAGGACCCTCCACTTT. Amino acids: CASSLDGASGRTLHF. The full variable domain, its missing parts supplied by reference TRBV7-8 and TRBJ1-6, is GAGVSQSPRYKVAKRGQDVALRCDPISGHVSLFWYQQALGQGPEFLTYFQNEAQLDKSGLPSDRFFAERPEGSVSTLKIQRTQQEDSAVYLCASSLDGASGRTLHFGNGTRLTVT.